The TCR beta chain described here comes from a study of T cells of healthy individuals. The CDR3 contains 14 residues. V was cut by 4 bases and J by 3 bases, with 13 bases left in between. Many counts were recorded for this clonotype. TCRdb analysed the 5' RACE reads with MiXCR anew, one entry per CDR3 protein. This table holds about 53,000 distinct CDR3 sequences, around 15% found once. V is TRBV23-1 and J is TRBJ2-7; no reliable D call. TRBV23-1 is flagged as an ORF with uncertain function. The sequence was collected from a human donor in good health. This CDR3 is CASSPCVSLYEQYF. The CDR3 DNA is TGCGCCAGCAGTCCCTGCGTATCCCTCTACGAGCAGTACTTC.